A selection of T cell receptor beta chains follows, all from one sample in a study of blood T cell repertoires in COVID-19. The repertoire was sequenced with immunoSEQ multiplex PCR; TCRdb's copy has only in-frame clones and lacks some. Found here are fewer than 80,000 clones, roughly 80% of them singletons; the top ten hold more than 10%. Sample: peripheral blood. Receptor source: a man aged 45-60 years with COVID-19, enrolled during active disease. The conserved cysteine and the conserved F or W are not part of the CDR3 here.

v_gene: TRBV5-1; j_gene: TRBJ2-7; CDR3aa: ASSPAANEQY
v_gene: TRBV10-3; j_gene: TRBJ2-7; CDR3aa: AISERVREQY
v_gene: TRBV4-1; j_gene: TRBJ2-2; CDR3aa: ASSPTGGVPGELF
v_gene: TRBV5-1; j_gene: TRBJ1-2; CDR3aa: ASSLRTGFNYGYT
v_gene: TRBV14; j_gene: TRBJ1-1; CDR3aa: ASNQMAGAVTEAF
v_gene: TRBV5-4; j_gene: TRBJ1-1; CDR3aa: ASSYGTGGSTEAF
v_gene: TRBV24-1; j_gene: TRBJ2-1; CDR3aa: ATSDSDEQF
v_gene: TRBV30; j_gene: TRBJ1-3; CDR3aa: AWGAGGNTIY
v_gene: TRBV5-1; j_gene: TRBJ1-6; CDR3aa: ASSLEAESNSPLH
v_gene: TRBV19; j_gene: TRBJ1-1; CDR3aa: ASSYRGGTEAF
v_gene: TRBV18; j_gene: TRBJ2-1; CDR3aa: ASSPGSGDNEQF
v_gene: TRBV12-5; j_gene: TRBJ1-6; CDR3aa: ASGSQGASNSPLH
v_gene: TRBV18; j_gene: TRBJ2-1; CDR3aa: ASCGGGDEQF
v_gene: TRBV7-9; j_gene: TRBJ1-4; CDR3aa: ASSFYVRGNEKLF
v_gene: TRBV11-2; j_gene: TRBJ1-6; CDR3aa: ASSLGQGDSLPPLH
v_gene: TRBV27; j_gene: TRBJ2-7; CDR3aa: ASSLWTGSYEQY
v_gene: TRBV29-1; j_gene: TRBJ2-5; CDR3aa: SVDPGYQETQY
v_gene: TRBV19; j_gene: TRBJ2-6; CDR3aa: ASSPISGANVLT